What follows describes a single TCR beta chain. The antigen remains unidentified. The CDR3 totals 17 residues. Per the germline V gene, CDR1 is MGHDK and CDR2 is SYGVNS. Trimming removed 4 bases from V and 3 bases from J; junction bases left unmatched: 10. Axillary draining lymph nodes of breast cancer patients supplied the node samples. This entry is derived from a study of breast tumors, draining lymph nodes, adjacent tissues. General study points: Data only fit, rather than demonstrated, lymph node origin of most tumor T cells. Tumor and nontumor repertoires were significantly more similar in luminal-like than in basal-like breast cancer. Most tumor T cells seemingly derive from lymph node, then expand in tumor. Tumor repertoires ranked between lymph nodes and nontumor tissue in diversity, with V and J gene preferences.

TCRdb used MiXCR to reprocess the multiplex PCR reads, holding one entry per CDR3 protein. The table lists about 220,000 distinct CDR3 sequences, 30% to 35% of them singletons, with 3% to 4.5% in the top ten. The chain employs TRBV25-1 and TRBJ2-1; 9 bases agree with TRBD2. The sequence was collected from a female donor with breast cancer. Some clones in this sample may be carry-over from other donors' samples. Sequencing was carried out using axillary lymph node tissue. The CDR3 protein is CASSARPLAGVYNEQFF. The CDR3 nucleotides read TGTGCCAGCAGTGCTAGGCCTTTAGCGGGGGTCTACAATGAGCAGTTCTTC.